One and the same sample provided the 29 T cell receptor beta chains below, sequenced in a study of cytomegalovirus exposure and HLA in healthy donors. PCR employed 60 Vbeta and 13 Jbeta primers. Profiling relied on immunoSEQ multiplex PCR, and the TCRdb table lists in-frame clones only, not all of them. The sample shows roughly 170,000 clones, roughly 78% of them seen only once. Sequencing was carried out using PBMCs. These receptors all stem from a woman aged 50 to 65 in good health and CMV-seropositive.

The CDR3 bases are TGCGCCAGCAGTCCTGTTACTAACTATGGCTACACCTTC. Protein: CASSPVTNYGYTF. V and J are TRBV4-1 and TRBJ1-2; D remains ambiguous. This CDR3 has 13 amino acids. CDR1 is MGHRA, CDR2 YSYEKL, per germline. The V end was cut by 6 bases, the J end by 0 bases, with 8 bases between.

The genes are TRBV2 and TRBJ2-7; D unresolved. The CDR3 contains 12 residues. V was pared by 3 bases and J by 12 bases, with 15 bases between. Germline V gene data show CDR1 as SNHLY and CDR2 as FYNNEI. CDR3 sequence (DNA): TGTGCCAGCAGTGATGACGGCAGAGGAGTGTACTTC. This sequence encodes CASSDDGRGVYF.

The V call is TRBV5-1, the J call TRBJ2-1; 10 bases match TRBD2. Germline assignment: CDR1 SGHRS and CDR2 YFSETQ. V trimming: 6 bases; J trimming: 0 bases; junction bases outside the gene matches: 6. There are 16 residues in the CDR3. CDR3 region: CASTASGGRSYNEQFF. The CDR3, as DNA: TGCGCCAGCACGGCTAGCGGGGGCCGCTCCTACAATGAGCAGTTCTTC.

This chain uses TRBV10-1 with TRBJ1-4, with 8 positions matching TRBD1. Germline V CDR1 and CDR2: WNHNN, SYGVQD (reference sequence). V gave up 11 bases and J gave up 7 bases; unmatched junction bases: 9. The CDR3 totals 13 residues. Here the CDR3 reads CAGRTGCGEKLFF. The CDR3 DNA follows: TGCGCCGGGAGGACAGGGTGTGGTGAAAAACTGTTTTTT.

The chain couples TRBV7-9 to TRBJ2-7; tentatively, D is TRBD2 (6 bases). The length of the CDR3 is 15 residues. CDR1 is SEHNR and CDR2 is FQNEAQ in the germline V gene (reference sequence). V gave up 5 bases and J gave up 8 bases, with 22 bases separating them. As DNA, the CDR3 is TGTGCCAGCAGCCTTGGGACGACAGCTCGCGGGAAGCAGTACTTC. Its translation is CASSLGTTARGKQYF.

The CDR3 is CASSQDPYRGGYNEQFF. The CDR3 region has the DNA TGCGCCAGCAGCCAAGACCCATATCGGGGGGGCTACAATGAGCAGTTCTTC. The V gene is TRBV4-1, the J gene TRBJ2-1; 8 bases agree with TRBD2. CDR3 length: 17 amino acids. The germline CDR1 and CDR2 sequences are MGHRA and YSYEKL. Losses at the gene ends were 0 bases for V and 3 bases for J; bases not matched to a gene: 7.

V is TRBV9 and J is TRBJ2-5, with D hard to call. The CDR3 spans 13 residues. Germline V gene data show CDR1 as SGDLS and CDR2 as YYNGEE. Trimming shortened V by 1 base and J by 4 bases, and 8 bases separated the two germline ends. CDR3 nucleotides: TGTGCCAGCAGCGTAACCGGTAGAGAGACCCAGTACTTC. Protein sequence: CASSVTGRETQYF.

The V gene is TRBV28, the J gene TRBJ1-2; 9 nucleotides align to TRBD1. The CDR3 spans 15 residues. V shed 4 bases and J 3 bases; nucleotides not matched to a gene: 6. From germline, CDR1 is MDHEN and CDR2 SYDVKM. The CDR3 region is CASSSGTGRDYGYTF. The CDR3, as DNA: TGTGCCAGCAGTTCCGGGACAGGGAGGGACTATGGCTACACCTTC.

This clone has a handful of counts. The V and J genes are TRBV4-1 and TRBJ1-2, with 9 bases matching TRBD1. V gave up 1 base and J gave up 3 bases; unmatched junction bases: 6. This CDR3 has 16 residues. In germline, CDR1 is MGHRA, CDR2 YSYEKL. This CDR3 reads CASSQASTGGDYGYTF. CDR3 sequence (DNA): TGCGCCAGCAGCCAAGCGTCCACAGGGGGCGACTATGGCTACACCTTC.

J is TRBJ1-2 and V is TRBV6-5; no clear D gene. In germline, CDR1 is MNHEY, CDR2 SVGAGI. The CDR3 contains 15 residues. Between the trimmed V and J ends, which lost 2 bases and 2 bases, there was a span of 12 bases. The CDR3 DNA sequence: TGTGCCAGCAGTTACGCCCCCACGGGGAACTATGGCTACACCTTC. Translating it yields CASSYAPTGNYGYTF.

This clone was detected only a few times. An end of the junction differs from the germline gene, which may be a read error. This chain joins TRBV2 and TRBJ2-7; tentatively, D is TRBD2 (5 bases). The CDR3 totals 14 residues. CDR1 is SNHLY, CDR2 FYNNEI, per germline. The CDR3 region has the DNA TGTACCAGCAGTGAAGCGAGAGGGAATGCGGAGCAGTACTTC. Protein sequence: CTSSEARGNAEQYF.

This chain joins TRBV19 and TRBJ2-2, with TRBD2 matching 9 bases. Germline lookup yields CDR1 LNHDA and CDR2 SQIVND (reference sequence). V lost 3 bases, J lost 6 bases, and 8 bases stayed unmatched. The length of the CDR3 is 16 residues. The CDR3 loop reads CASSIRAGGQAGELFF. DNA of the CDR3: TGTGCCAGTAGTATCAGGGCGGGGGGGCAGGCCGGGGAGCTGTTTTTT.

The V call is TRBV7-9, the J call TRBJ1-1, with 9 bases aligning to TRBD1. The trim removed 3 bases at V and 5 bases at J, leaving 4 bases unmatched. The germline CDR1 and CDR2 sequences are SEHNR and FQNEAQ (reference sequence). The CDR3 runs 14 residues. CDR3 region: CASSFGTGKTEAFF. DNA of the CDR3: TGTGCCAGCAGCTTTGGGACAGGGAAAACTGAAGCTTTCTTT.

This chain joins TRBV27 and TRBJ1-2, with D unclear. The length of the CDR3 is 14 residues. Per germline, CDR1 MNHEY and CDR2 SMNVEV (reference sequence). The V and J ends lost 0 bases and 10 bases respectively, with 15 bases between them. CDR3 DNA: TGTGCCAGCAGTTTATCGGTTCAGGTTGAATACTACACCTTC. It specifies CASSLSVQVEYYTF.

The chain has TRBV7-9 and TRBJ2-3; D remains ambiguous. This CDR3 has 14 amino acids. Germline values: CDR1 SEHNR, CDR2 FQNEAQ (reference sequence). Trimming shortened V by 1 base and J by 1 base, and 6 bases separated the two germline ends. CDR3 sequence reads: CASSLVTGTDTQYF. The CDR3 nucleotides read TGTGCCAGCAGCTTAGTAACAGGCACAGATACGCAGTATTTT.

This clone occurred a few times. V is TRBV6-1 and J is TRBJ1-3, with TRBD1 identical over 7 bases. Germline CDR1 is MNHNS and CDR2 is SASEGT. The CDR3 runs 14 residues. Trimming took 6 bases from V and 1 from J; bases not matched to a gene: 3. The CDR3 region has the DNA TGTGCCAGCAGCGGACAGGTATCTGGAAACACCATATATTTT. This sequence encodes CASSGQVSGNTIYF.

The chain has TRBV11-2 and TRBJ2-1; the D gene is possibly TRBD1 (6 bases). The V gene lost 3 bases and the J gene lost 5 bases, with 11 bases spanning the gap. The CDR3 contains 14 residues. In germline, CDR1 is SGHAT, CDR2 FQNNGV. As DNA, the CDR3 is TGTGCCAGCAGCTTTGAGAACAGGGACAATGAGCAGTTCTTC. It encodes CASSFENRDNEQFF.

There are a few counts of this clone. The chain carries TRBV11-1 and TRBJ2-3; TRBD2 matches at 9 bases. There are 16 residues in the CDR3. Germline CDR1 and CDR2: SGHAT and FQDESV (reference sequence). The trim removed 2 bases at V and 1 base at J, leaving 4 bases unmatched. The CDR3 region is CASSLPLAGGTDTQYF. CDR3 sequence (DNA): TGTGCCAGCAGCTTACCGTTAGCGGGGGGCACAGATACGCAGTATTTT.

This chain connects TRBV5-1 to TRBJ1-6; no clear D gene. V gave up 0 bases and J gave up 10 bases, with 17 bases separating them. The length of the CDR3 is 16 residues. Germline-derived CDR1 and CDR2 are SGHRS and YFSETQ. The CDR3 DNA sequence: TGCGCCAGCAGCTTGGAGGCGAGAGGTGAAAGCTCACCCCTCCACTTT. It codes for CASSLEARGESSPLHF.

This clone occurred a few times. The chain links TRBV28 to TRBJ2-1; D gene uncertain. Germline V gives CDR1 MDHEN, CDR2 SYDVKM. Trimming took off 3 bases at V and 4 bases at J, with 7 bases between the two ends. CDR3 length equals 13 residues. The CDR3 coding sequence is TGTGCCAGCAGTTTGGGCATTTACAATGAGCAGTTCTTC. This translates into CASSLGIYNEQFF.

This chain uses TRBV29-1 with TRBJ1-1, with TRBD1 matching over 10 bases. CDR1 SQVTM and CDR2 ANQGSEA come from the germline V gene. CDR3 length: 13 amino acids. V was clipped by 6 bases and J by 5 bases; unmatched bases: 6. This CDR3 is CSVPGQGETEAFF. CDR3 nucleotides: TGCAGCGTCCCCGGACAGGGGGAAACTGAAGCTTTCTTT.

This sequence joins TRBV11-3 and TRBJ2-3; D is perhaps TRBD1 (5 bases). The CDR3 covers 14 residues. Germline-derived CDR1 and CDR2 are SGHNT and YENEEA. The V gene lost 5 bases and the J gene lost 1 base, with 10 bases spanning the gap. CDR3 in DNA: TGTGCCAGCAGCCGTTCCAGGGGCACAGATACGCAGTATTTT. Amino acids: CASSRSRGTDTQYF.

This sequence joins TRBV5-1 and TRBJ1-2; D is unresolved. In germline, CDR1 is SGHRS, CDR2 YFSETQ. Trimming pared 4 bases from V and 1 base from J, leaving 8 bases between. The CDR3 loop spans 13 amino acids. Here the CDR3 reads CASSLEINYGYTF. CDR3 DNA: TGCGCCAGCAGCCTAGAAATTAACTATGGCTACACCTTC.

The table lists this clone with a count of one. The rearrangement links TRBV9 to TRBJ1-3; D remains ambiguous. Trimming removed 3 bases at V and 0 bases at J, with 16 bases between. Germline V gene lookup returns CDR1 SGDLS and CDR2 YYNGEE. The CDR3 consists of 17 residues. The CDR3 spells CASSALAGGHSGNTIYF. The CDR3 bases are TGTGCCAGCAGCGCCCTGGCGGGAGGCCACTCTGGAAACACCATATATTTT. The variable domain in full, completed from reference TRBV9 and TRBJ1-3, reads DSGVTQTPKHLITATGQRVTLRCSPRSGDLSVYWYQQSLDQGLQFLIQYYNGEERAKGNILERFSAQQFPDLHSELNLSSLELGDSALYFCASSALAGGHSGNTIYFGEGSWLTVV.

This chain joins TRBV7-9 and TRBJ2-5; tentative D call: TRBD1 (5 bases). From germline, CDR1 is SEHNR and CDR2 FQNEAQ (reference sequence). Trimming left V 1 base short and J 5 bases short, with 17 bases between. This CDR3 comprises 16 residues. The CDR3 DNA follows: TGTGCCAGCAGCTTAGTGGCTGGGGCAGGTAGCGAGACCCAGTACTTC. It translates to CASSLVAGAGSETQYF.

V and J are TRBV6-5 and TRBJ1-4; TRBD1 aligns across 11 bases. The V and J ends lost 6 bases and 7 bases, in that order; junction bases with no gene match: 4. This CDR3 region has 14 residues. CDR1 is MNHEY and CDR2 is SVGAGI in the germline V gene. CDR3 protein: CASRGTGGFEKLFF. CDR3 in DNA: TGTGCCAGCAGAGGGACAGGGGGGTTTGAAAAACTGTTTTTT.

The gene calls are TRBV5-8 and TRBJ2-1, with 14 bases identical to TRBD2. Germline CDR1 is SGHTS and CDR2 is YDEGEE. This CDR3 has 15 residues. The V and J ends lost 5 bases and 6 bases, in that order; junction bases with no gene match: 4. In DNA form, the CDR3 reads TGTGCCAGCAGTCGGGGGACTAGCGGGGGCAATGAGCAGTTCTTC. Translating gives CASSRGTSGGNEQFF.

The J gene is TRBJ2-6, the V gene TRBV21-1; the table's D call, TRBD2, has no DNA check behind it. TRBV21-1 is tagged as a pseudogene. The CDR3 has 18 residues. DNA for the CDR3: TGTGCCAGCAGGGGGAAGCGGGGGGATAGCTCTGGGGCCAACGTCCTGACTTTC. It translates to CASRGKRGDSSGANVLTF.

The chain has TRBV6-5 and TRBJ1-5, with 11 bases lining up with TRBD1. The ends lost 6 bases at V and 4 bases at J; junction bases unmatched: 2. The CDR3 has 14 residues. Germline V CDR1 and CDR2: MNHEY, SVGAGI. CDR3 region: CASRRDRGNQPQHF. CDR3 sequence (DNA): TGTGCCAGCAGGAGGGACAGGGGGAATCAGCCCCAGCATTTT.